This entry features one T cell receptor (beta chain) sequence. Antigen specificity is unknown. This may be a read error, as it is one base from a much larger clone. The sample originates from a study of T-cell memory formation after mild COVID-19. The wider study: Across donors, TCR clusters were largely donor specific. Study-wide findings and caveats: Detection of some responders pre-infection suggested pre-existing cross-reactive memory T cells participated. CM and EM subsets held most contracting CD4+ clones; EMRA held CD8+ ones.

5'RACE primed at constant segments yielded TCR alpha and TCR beta cDNA libraries bearing sample barcodes and UMIs. In TCRdb, the 5' RACE reads were re-called with MiXCR into one record per CDR3 protein. The table has 350,000 to 550,000 distinct CDR3 sequences, more than 15% seen once. Sequencing was performed on PBMCs or a T cell subset sorted from them (not recorded which). This TCR was sampled from a man between 18 and 35 years old who had mild COVID-19 (a few samples of this study predate the infection). Cell type and time point are not known.

CDR3 DNA sequence: TGTGCCAGCAGGCAGGGGGCTGAAGCTTTCTTT. Its protein product is CASRQGAEAFF. The chain carries TRBV11-1 and TRBJ1-1; TRBD1 aligns across 7 bases. Germline lookup yields CDR1 SGHAT and CDR2 FQDESV (reference sequence). The CDR3 loop spans 11 amino acids. With 6 bases clipped from V and 6 bases from J, the junction kept 1 base outside the gene matches.